The 4 T cell receptor beta chains below were found in one sample sequenced in a study of Ad26.COV2.S vaccination and SARS-CoV-2 variants. Some clones are missing from TCRdb's copy, which holds only in-frame ones; the method was immunoSEQ multiplex PCR. Found here are roughly 270,000 clones, around 87% of them singletons; the top ten hold more than 2.5%. Treatment given: 15 to 20 received Ad26.COV2.S at low or high dose, single or two shots; about 5 received placebo; per-sample allocation not given. All samples were drawn on day 63, counting from the first vaccine or placebo injection. Sequencing was performed on peripheral blood, taken in a trial of Ad26.COV2.S vaccine versus placebo. Receptor source: a person between 18 and 65 years old who received the Ad26.COV2.S COVID-19 vaccine or a placebo.

V usage is TRBV24-1 and J usage is TRBJ1-1, with D possibly matching TRBD1 (5 bases). V gave up 9 bases and J gave up 0 bases, with 16 bases separating them. This CDR3 spans 15 amino acids. Germline V gene data show CDR1 as KGHDR and CDR2 as SFDVKD. The DNA of the CDR3 is TGTGCCACCGTTGGGGGGGTTCTACTGAACACTGAAGCTTTCTTT. It translates to CATVGGVLLNTEAFF.

The chain carries TRBV5-1 and TRBJ1-1; D gene unclear. The germline gives CDR1 SGHRS, CDR2 YFSETQ. The CDR3 spans 14 residues. Deletions cut 2 bases from V and 0 bases from J, with 8 bases between. The CDR3 loop is CASSFGVVNTEAFF. The DNA of the CDR3 is TGCGCCAGCAGCTTTGGGGTCGTGAACACTGAAGCTTTCTTT. The full variable domain, its missing parts supplied by reference TRBV5-1 and TRBJ1-1, is KAGVTQTPRYLIKTRGQQVTLSCSPISGHRSVSWYQQTPGQGLQFLFEYFSETQRNKGNFPGRFSGRQFSNSRSEMNVSTLELGDSALYLCASSFGVVNTEAFFGQGTRLTVV.

The chain recombines TRBV6-5 with TRBJ1-2; a possible D gene is TRBD1 (5 bases). CDR3 length: 14 amino acids. Germline CDR1 and CDR2: MNHEY and SVGAGI. Trimming cost V 6 bases and J 4 bases, with 15 bases left between them. CDR3 protein: CASRERGAGYGYTF. As DNA, the CDR3 is TGTGCCAGCAGGGAGAGGGGTGCTGGCTATGGCTACACCTTC.

The chain employs TRBV11-2 and TRBJ2-7, with TRBD2 matching over 11 bases. Germline-derived CDR1 and CDR2 are SGHAT and FQNNGV. CDR3 length: 15 residues. V was clipped by 5 bases and J by 3 bases; unmatched bases: 6. CDR3 sequence reads: CASSLSGGAHYEQYF. The CDR3 DNA reads TGTGCCAGCAGCCTTAGCGGGGGGGCTCACTACGAGCAGTACTTC.